These 21 T cell receptor beta chains share one sample of origin, sequenced in a study of a mutant IDH1 vaccine in newly diagnosed glioma (dated by TCRdb to 2020 to 2022). The library relied on the immunoSEQ multiplex PCR assay. The table was pulled from immuneACCESS by TCRdb, which kept in-frame rearrangements only. Such tables lose some clones; where checked, under half of the loss comes from unresolved V genes, and the rest has no known cause. Counted in this sample were 90,000 to 100,000 clones; approximately 90% of them appeared once. In total, the top ten clones hold less than 0.65% of the sample. The time point label corresponds to: baseline, week 1 (first vaccination visit). Reading the label with the study, this specimen's treatment or condition is: pre-vaccination baseline after standard-of-care therapy. The input for sequencing was PBMCs, taken from a glioma patient treated with radiotherapy, temozolomide or both. The receptors derive from a woman aged 45-59 years with glioma.

This rearrangement joins TRBV9 to TRBJ2-1; the match to TRBD1 covers 8 bases. V dropped 0 bases and J dropped 1; count of bases not matched to a gene: 12. Germline V gives CDR1 SGDLS, CDR2 YYNGEE. CDR3 length: 19 residues. The CDR3 DNA sequence: TGTGCCAGCAGCGTAGCTGGTGGTACGGGACAGGCTTCCTACAATGAGCAGTTCTTC. This codes for CASSVAGGTGQASYNEQFF.

The chain links TRBV4-1 to TRBJ1-5; D is perhaps TRBD1 (5 bases). The CDR3 covers 17 residues. The germline gives CDR1 MGHRA, CDR2 YSYEKL. With 2 bases removed from V and 6 bases from J, the gap between germline ends came to 20 bases. The chain's CDR3 is CASSQRDLGRVGQPQHF. The CDR3 coding sequence is TGCGCCAGCAGCCAACGAGACTTAGGCAGGGTGGGTCAGCCCCAGCATTTT.

The chain combines TRBV2 with TRBJ2-3, with D maybe TRBD2 (5 bases). The germline gives CDR1 SNHLY, CDR2 FYNNEI. V lost 7 bases and J 2 bases, leaving 16 bases between the germline ends. This CDR3 has 15 residues. The CDR3 sequence: CASTEASYYTDTQYF. The CDR3 coding sequence is TGTGCCAGCACTGAGGCTAGCTATTACACAGATACGCAGTATTTT.

The genes are TRBV18 and TRBJ2-7, with 7 bases that match TRBD2. This CDR3 spans 16 amino acids. The trim removed 0 bases at V and 2 bases at J, leaving 7 bases unmatched. Germline V gene lookup returns CDR1 KGHSH and CDR2 LQKENI. CDR3 protein: CASSPPWEGHPYEQYF. DNA for the CDR3: TGTGCCAGCTCACCACCGTGGGAGGGCCACCCCTACGAGCAGTACTTC. The full variable domain, with the rest looked up from reference TRBV18 and TRBJ2-7, is NAGVMQNPRHLVRRRGQEARLRCSPMKGHSHVYWYRQLPEEGLKFMVYLQKENIIDESGMPKERFSAEFPKEGPSILRIQQVVRGDSAAYFCASSPPWEGHPYEQYFGPGTRLTVT.

CDR3 sequence: CASSLPGTGTKGAEAFF. The CDR3 nucleotides read TGTGCCAGCAGTTTACCCGGGACAGGGACTAAGGGGGCTGAAGCTTTCTTT. This sequence joins TRBV28 and TRBJ1-1; 9 nucleotides align to TRBD1. V shed 2 bases, J shed 6 bases, and the junction held 13 bases outside the gene matches. Germline values: CDR1 MDHEN, CDR2 SYDVKM. There are 17 residues in the CDR3.

The chain employs TRBV9 and TRBJ1-1, with TRBD1 as a possible D gene (6 bases). With 6 bases removed from V and 1 base from J, the gap between germline ends came to 10 bases. In germline, CDR1 is SGDLS, CDR2 YYNGEE. The CDR3 consists of 13 residues. The CDR3 region has the DNA TGTGCCAGCAACGGGGGCCCGAACACTGAAGCTTTCTTT. It encodes CASNGGPNTEAFF.

The rearrangement links TRBV18 to TRBJ2-3, with 12 nucleotides matching TRBD1. This CDR3 has 17 residues. Trimming removed 5 bases from V and 1 base from J; junction bases left unmatched: 7. CDR1 and CDR2 (germline): KGHSH, LQKENI. CDR3 loop: CASSWDRGPRRTDTQYF. DNA of the CDR3: TGTGCCAGCTCATGGGACAGGGGGCCCAGGCGCACAGATACGCAGTATTTT.

The rearrangement uses TRBV6-1 and TRBJ2-7; D may be TRBD1 or TRBD2 (5 bases each). The germline CDR1 and CDR2 sequences are MNHNS and SASEGT. Trimming took off 11 bases at V and 3 bases at J, with 17 bases between the two ends. This CDR3 has 13 residues. The CDR3 spells CAVSRDGLYEQYF. Written as DNA, the CDR3 is TGTGCCGTCAGTCGGGACGGACTCTACGAGCAGTACTTC.

The chain couples TRBV1 to TRBJ1-1. TRBV1 is reported as a pseudogene. The CDR3 spans 16 residues. CDR3 region: CTSSPSLKPMNTEAFF. The DNA for the CDR3 is TGCACCAGCAGCCCGTCCTTAAAGCCCATGAACACTGAAGCTTTCTTT.

V is TRBV5-8 and J is TRBJ2-7; 12 bases map to TRBD1. The CDR3 runs 15 residues. CDR1 is SGHTS and CDR2 is YDEGEE in the germline V gene. Trimming at V came to 3 bases and at J to 5 bases, leaving 6 bases not matched to a gene. The CDR3 coding sequence is TGTGCCAGCAGCTCGTCCGGGACAGGGGGCGACGAGCAGTACTTC. Translation: CASSSSGTGGDEQYF.

The chain links TRBV11-2 to TRBJ1-4, with TRBD1 as a possible D gene (6 bases). This CDR3 comprises 15 residues. Germline CDR1 and CDR2: SGHAT and FQNNGV. V lost 2 bases, J lost 6 bases, and 13 bases lay in between. The CDR3 DNA reads TGTGCCAGCAGCTTAACGGCAGGGGTAGATGAAAAACTGTTTTTT. It specifies CASSLTAGVDEKLFF.

This clone was observed once. The gene calls are TRBV5-1 and TRBJ2-1; D call uncertain. The CDR3 is 15 amino acids. V lost 0 bases to trimming and J lost 4 bases, with 11 bases between them. The germline V gene has CDR1 SGHRS and CDR2 YFSETQ. This chain's CDR3 is CASSLDGPDYNEQFF. The CDR3 DNA reads as TGCGCCAGCAGCTTGGACGGGCCTGATTACAATGAGCAGTTCTTC.

This clone was counted once. V usage is TRBV20-1 and J usage is TRBJ2-5; D gene uncertain. Germline V gives CDR1 DFQATT, CDR2 SNEGSKA (reference sequence). CDR3 length: 11 amino acids. V dropped 6 bases and J dropped 5 bases, with 10 bases sitting between them. The CDR3 coding sequence is TGCAGTGCAGGAGCATTGGAGACCCAGTACTTC. Protein product: CSAGALETQYF.

This chain joins TRBV10-3 and TRBJ2-1; D may match TRBD1 or TRBD2 (6 bases each). From germline, CDR1 is ENHRY and CDR2 SYGVKD. The CDR3 loop spans 13 amino acids. The V end was cut by 9 bases, the J end by 0 bases, with 9 bases between. Written as DNA, the CDR3 is TGTGCCATAGGGGGACTCTCCTACAATGAGCAGTTCTTC. It codes for CAIGGLSYNEQFF.

The rearrangement joins TRBV6-5 to TRBJ1-5, with TRBD1 as a possible D gene (6 bases). Germline-derived CDR1 and CDR2 are MNHEY and SVGAGI. CDR3 size: 13 residues. V dropped 6 bases and J dropped 7 bases, with 13 bases sitting between them. CDR3 loop: CASSLQGKQPQHF. CDR3 sequence (DNA): TGTGCCAGCAGCCTACAGGGTAAACAGCCCCAGCATTTT.

The genes are TRBV28 and TRBJ1-5, with 7 bases matching TRBD1. Germline V gene data show CDR1 as MDHEN and CDR2 as SYDVKM. CDR3 length: 16 residues. V was clipped by 2 bases and J by 0 bases; unmatched bases: 4. CDR3 amino acids: CASSLIAGGSNQPQHF. The CDR3 nucleotides read TGTGCCAGCAGTTTAATAGCAGGGGGTAGCAATCAGCCCCAGCATTTT.

The V call is TRBV7-6, the J call TRBJ2-1; 12 positions match TRBD2. V dropped 0 bases and J dropped 6; count of bases not matched to a gene: 9. The CDR3 contains 18 residues. From germline, CDR1 is SGHVS and CDR2 FNYEAQ. The CDR3 spells CASSLAGVPSGRANEQFF. CDR3 DNA sequence: TGTGCCAGCAGCTTAGCGGGGGTACCTAGCGGGAGGGCCAATGAGCAGTTCTTC.

The chain links TRBV6-5 to TRBJ2-7; D tentatively reads TRBD1 or TRBD2 (5 bases each). Germline CDR1 is MNHEY and CDR2 is SVGAGI. CDR3 size: 15 residues. V lost 0 bases and J lost 4, with 13 bases in between. The CDR3 DNA is TGTGCCAGCAGTTACTCAACCGGGACCCTTTACGAGCAGTACTTC. It codes for CASSYSTGTLYEQYF.

The rearrangement joins TRBV7-2 to TRBJ2-7; 8 bases line up with TRBD2. Germline CDR1 reads SGHTA; CDR2 reads FQGNSA. Trimming cost V 2 bases and J 3 bases; bases outside gene matches: 9. The CDR3 consists of 16 residues. The CDR3 reads CASSLTITSGRYEQYF. The CDR3 DNA reads as TGTGCCAGCAGCTTAACCATTACTAGCGGTCGCTACGAGCAGTACTTC.

This sequence joins TRBV7-3 and TRBJ2-5; possible D gene TRBD2, 6 bases. The CDR3 has 13 amino acids. Per the germline V gene, CDR1 is SGHTA and CDR2 is FQGTGA. The V and J ends lost 5 bases and 5 bases respectively, with 12 bases between them. For the CDR3, the DNA is TGTGCCAGCAGCCGGACTATAACGGAGACCCAGTACTTC. Protein product: CASSRTITETQYF.

The gene calls are TRBV19 and TRBJ2-4; perhaps TRBD1 as D (6 bases). The CDR3 runs to 16 residues. The germline V gene encodes CDR1 LNHDA and CDR2 SQIVND (reference sequence). Trimming removed 3 bases at V and 0 bases at J, with 12 bases between. The CDR3 reads CASSIGQLLAKNIQYF. For the CDR3, the DNA is TGTGCCAGTAGTATCGGACAGTTACTAGCCAAAAACATTCAGTACTTC.